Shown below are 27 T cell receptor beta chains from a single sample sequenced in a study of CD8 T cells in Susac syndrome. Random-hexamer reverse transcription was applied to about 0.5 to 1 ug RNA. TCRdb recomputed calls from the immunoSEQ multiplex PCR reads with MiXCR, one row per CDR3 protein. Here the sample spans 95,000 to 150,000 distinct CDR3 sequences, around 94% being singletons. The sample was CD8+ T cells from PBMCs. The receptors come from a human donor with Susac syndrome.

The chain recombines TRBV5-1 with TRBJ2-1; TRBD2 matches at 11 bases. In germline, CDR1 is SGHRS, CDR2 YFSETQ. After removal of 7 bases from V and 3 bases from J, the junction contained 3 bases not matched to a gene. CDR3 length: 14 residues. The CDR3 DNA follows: TGCGCCAGCGGCCTAGCGGGGGGCTACAATGAGCAGTTCTTC. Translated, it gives CASGLAGGYNEQFF.

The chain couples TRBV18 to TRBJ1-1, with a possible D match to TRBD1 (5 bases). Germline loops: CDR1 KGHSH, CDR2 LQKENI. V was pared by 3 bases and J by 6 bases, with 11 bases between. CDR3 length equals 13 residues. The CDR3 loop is CASSPGPAAEAFF. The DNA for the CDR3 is TGTGCCAGCTCACCGGGACCGGCCGCTGAAGCTTTCTTT. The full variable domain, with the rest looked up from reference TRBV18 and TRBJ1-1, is NAGVMQNPRHLVRRRGQEARLRCSPMKGHSHVYWYRQLPEEGLKFMVYLQKENIIDESGMPKERFSAEFPKEGPSILRIQQVVRGDSAAYFCASSPGPAAEAFFGQGTRLTVV.

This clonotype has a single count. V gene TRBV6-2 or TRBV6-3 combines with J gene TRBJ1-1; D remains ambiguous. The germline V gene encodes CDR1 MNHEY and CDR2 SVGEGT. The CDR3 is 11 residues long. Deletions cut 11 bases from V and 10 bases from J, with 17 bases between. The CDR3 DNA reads TGTGCCGCCGAAGGAGGGCCCGGAGCTTTCTTT. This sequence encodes CAAEGGPGAFF.

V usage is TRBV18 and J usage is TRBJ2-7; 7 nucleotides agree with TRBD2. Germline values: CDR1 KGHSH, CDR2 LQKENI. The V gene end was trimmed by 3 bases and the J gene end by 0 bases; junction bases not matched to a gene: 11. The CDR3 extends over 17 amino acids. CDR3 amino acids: CASSPGGGRLSSYEQYF. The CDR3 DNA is TGTGCCAGCTCACCGGGGGGGGGACGTCTGAGCTCCTACGAGCAGTACTTC.

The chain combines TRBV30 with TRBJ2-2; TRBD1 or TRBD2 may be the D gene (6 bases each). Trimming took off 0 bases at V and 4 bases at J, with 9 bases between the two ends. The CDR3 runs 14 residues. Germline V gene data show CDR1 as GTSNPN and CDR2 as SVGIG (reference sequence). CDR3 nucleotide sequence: TGTGCCTGGAGTGTCAGGGGAGGCACCGGGGAGCTGTTTTTT. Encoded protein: CAWSVRGGTGELFF. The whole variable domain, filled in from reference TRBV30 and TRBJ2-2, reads SQTIHQWPATLVQPVGSPLSLECTVEGTSNPNLYWYRQAAGRGLQLLFYSVGIGQISSEVPQNLSASRPQDRQFILSSKKLLLSDSGFYLCAWSVRGGTGELFFGEGSRLTVL.

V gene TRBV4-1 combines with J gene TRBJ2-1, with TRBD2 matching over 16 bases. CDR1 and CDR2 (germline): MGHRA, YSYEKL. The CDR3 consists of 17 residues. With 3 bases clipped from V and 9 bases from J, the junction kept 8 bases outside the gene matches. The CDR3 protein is CASSHGTSGGGLGEQFF. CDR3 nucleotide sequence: TGCGCCAGCAGCCACGGGACTAGCGGGGGGGGTCTTGGTGAGCAGTTCTTC.

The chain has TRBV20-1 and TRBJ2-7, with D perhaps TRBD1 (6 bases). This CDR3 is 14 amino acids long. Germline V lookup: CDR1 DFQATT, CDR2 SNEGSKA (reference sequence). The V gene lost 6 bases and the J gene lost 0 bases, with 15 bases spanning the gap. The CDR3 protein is CSAPDSRGSYEQYF. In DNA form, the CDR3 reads TGCAGTGCCCCAGATTCCAGGGGCTCCTACGAGCAGTACTTC.

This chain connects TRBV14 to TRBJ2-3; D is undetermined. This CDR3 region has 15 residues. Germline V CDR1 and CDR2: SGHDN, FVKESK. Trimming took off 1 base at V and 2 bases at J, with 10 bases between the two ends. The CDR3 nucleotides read TGTGCCAGCAGCCAAGCGAGAGGCCCCACAGATACGCAGTATTTT. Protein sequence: CASSQARGPTDTQYF.

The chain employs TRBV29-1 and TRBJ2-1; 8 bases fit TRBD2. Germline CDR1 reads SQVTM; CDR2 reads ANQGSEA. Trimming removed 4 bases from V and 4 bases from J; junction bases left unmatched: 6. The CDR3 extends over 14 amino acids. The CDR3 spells CSVVRGGWYNEQFF. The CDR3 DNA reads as TGCAGCGTTGTTCGGGGGGGGTGGTACAATGAGCAGTTCTTC.

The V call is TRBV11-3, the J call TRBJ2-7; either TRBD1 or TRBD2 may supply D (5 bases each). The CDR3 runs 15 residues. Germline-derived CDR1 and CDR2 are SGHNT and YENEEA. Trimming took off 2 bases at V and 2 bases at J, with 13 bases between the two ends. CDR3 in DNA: TGTGCCAGCAGCTTACGACCGGGGCCTACCTACGAGCAGTACTTC. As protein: CASSLRPGPTYEQYF.

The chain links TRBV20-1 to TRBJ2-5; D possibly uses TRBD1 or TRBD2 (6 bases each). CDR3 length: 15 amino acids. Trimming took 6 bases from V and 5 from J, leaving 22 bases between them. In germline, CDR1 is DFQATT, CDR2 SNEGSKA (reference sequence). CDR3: CSAGGVPRSLETQYF. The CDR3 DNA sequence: TGCAGTGCCGGGGGCGTCCCCCGAAGTCTGGAGACCCAGTACTTC.

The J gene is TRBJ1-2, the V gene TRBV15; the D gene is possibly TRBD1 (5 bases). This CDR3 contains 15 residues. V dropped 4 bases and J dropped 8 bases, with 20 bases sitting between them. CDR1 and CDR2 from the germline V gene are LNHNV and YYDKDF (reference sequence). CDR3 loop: CATSIRDGTSMGYTF. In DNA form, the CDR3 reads TGTGCCACCAGCATCCGGGACGGTACCTCTATGGGCTACACCTTC.

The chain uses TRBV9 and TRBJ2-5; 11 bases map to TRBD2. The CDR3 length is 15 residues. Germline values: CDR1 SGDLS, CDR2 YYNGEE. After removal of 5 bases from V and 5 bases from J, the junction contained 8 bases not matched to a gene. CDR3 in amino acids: CASSRPSGGRETQYF. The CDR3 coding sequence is TGTGCCAGCAGTCGTCCTAGCGGGGGGCGGGAGACCCAGTACTTC.

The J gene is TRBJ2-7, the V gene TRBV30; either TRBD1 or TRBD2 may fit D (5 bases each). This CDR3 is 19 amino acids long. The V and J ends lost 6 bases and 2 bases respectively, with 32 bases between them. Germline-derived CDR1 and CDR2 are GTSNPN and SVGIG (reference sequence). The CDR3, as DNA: TGTGCCTGTCATCTCCCACGAGGGACCCCCGAGGGTATCCCCTACGAGCAGTACTTC. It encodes CACHLPRGTPEGIPYEQYF.

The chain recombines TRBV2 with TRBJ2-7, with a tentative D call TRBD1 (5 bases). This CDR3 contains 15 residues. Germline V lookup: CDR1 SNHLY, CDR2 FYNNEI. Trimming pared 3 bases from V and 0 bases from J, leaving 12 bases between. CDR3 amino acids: CASSDRSGHSYEQYF. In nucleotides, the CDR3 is TGTGCCAGCAGTGATCGAAGTGGACACTCCTACGAGCAGTACTTC.

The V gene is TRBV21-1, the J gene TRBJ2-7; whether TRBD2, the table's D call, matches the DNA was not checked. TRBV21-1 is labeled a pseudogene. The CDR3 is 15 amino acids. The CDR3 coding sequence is TGTGCCAGCATTCATCCGGGACTCCTACCCTACGAGCAGTACTTC. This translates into CASIHPGLLPYEQYF.

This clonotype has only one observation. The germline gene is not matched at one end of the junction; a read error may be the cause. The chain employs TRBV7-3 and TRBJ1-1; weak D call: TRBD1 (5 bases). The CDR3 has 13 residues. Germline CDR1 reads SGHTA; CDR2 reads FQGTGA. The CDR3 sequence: CASSRGVKTEAFF. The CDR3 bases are TGTGCCAGCAGCCGAGGGGTGAAAACTGAAGCTTTCTTT.

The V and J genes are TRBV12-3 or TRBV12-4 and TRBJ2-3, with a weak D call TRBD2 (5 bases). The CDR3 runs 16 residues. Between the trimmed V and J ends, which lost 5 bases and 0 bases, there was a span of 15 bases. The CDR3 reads CASSVSGLSSTDTQYF. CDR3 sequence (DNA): TGTGCCAGCAGTGTTTCGGGGTTGTCTAGCACAGATACGCAGTATTTT.

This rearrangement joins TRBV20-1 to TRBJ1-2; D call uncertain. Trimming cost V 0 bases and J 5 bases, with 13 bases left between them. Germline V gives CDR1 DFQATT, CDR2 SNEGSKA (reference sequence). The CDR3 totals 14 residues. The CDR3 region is CSARDQAMKYGYTF. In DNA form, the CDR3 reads TGCAGTGCTAGAGATCAGGCTATGAAGTATGGCTACACCTTC.

CDR3 loop: CSSVGGGLSTDTQYF. The CDR3 DNA is TGCAGCTCAGTTGGCGGGGGCCTTAGCACAGATACGCAGTATTTT. The V and J genes are TRBV29-1 and TRBJ2-3, with D possibly matching TRBD2 (7 bases). Trimming stripped 8 bases from V and 0 bases from J, with 18 bases between. The CDR3 totals 15 residues. Germline CDR1 SQVTM, CDR2 ANQGSEA.

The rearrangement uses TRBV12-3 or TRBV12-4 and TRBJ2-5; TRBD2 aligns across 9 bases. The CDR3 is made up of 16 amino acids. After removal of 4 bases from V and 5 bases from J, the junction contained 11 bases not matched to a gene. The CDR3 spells CASSYLRASGAETQYF. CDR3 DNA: TGTGCCAGCAGTTACCTTCGTGCTAGCGGGGCTGAGACCCAGTACTTC.

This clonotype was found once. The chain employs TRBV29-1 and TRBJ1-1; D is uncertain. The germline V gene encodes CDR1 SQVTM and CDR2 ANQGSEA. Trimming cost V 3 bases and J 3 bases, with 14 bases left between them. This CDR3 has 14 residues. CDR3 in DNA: TGCAGCGTTGAGCCCCCAAGGAAGGACACTGAAGCTTTCTTT. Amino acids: CSVEPPRKDTEAFF.

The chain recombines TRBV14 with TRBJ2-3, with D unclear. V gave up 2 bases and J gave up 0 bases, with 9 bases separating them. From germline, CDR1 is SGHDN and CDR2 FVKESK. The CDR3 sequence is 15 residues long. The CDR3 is CASSQSDGSTDTQYF. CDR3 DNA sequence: TGTGCCAGCAGCCAATCTGACGGCAGCACAGATACGCAGTATTTT.

CDR3 DNA: TGTGCCACCGACCCGGTTCCCTCTGGCAATGAGCAGTTCTTC. It translates to CATDPVPSGNEQFF. This chain uses TRBV15 with TRBJ2-1, with D hard to call. The V gene's germline CDR1 is LNHNV and CDR2 YYDKDF (reference sequence). Between the trimmed V and J ends, which lost 8 bases and 6 bases, there was a span of 17 bases. The CDR3 length is 14 residues.

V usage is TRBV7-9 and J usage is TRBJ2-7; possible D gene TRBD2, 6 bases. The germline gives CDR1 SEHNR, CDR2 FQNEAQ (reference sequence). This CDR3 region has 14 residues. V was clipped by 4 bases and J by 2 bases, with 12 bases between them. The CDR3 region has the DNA TGTGCCAGCAGCTGGGGGGAGAATACCTACGAGCAGTACTTC. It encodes CASSWGENTYEQYF.

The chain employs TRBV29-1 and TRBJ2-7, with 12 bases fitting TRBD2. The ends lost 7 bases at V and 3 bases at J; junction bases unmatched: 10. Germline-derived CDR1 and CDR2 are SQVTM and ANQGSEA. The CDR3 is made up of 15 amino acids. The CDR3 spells CSALTLAGGHYEQYF. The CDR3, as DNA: TGCAGCGCCCTCACCCTAGCGGGGGGGCACTACGAGCAGTACTTC.

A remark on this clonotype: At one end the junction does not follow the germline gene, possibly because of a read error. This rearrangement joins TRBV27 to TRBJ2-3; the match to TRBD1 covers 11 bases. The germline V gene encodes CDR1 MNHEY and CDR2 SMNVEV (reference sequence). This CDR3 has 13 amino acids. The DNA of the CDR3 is TGTGCCAGCCGGACAGGGGGCACGGATACGCAGTATTTT. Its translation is CASRTGGTDTQYF.